The entry below gives a single T cell receptor (beta chain) sequence along with its context. As yet, its antigen is unknown. The source of the sample is a study of identical twins. Whole-study results and caveats: Fewer insertions characterized abundant cord blood beta clonotypes, whereas memory repertoires showed none.

TCRdb fed the 5' RACE reads into MiXCR, producing one record per CDR3 protein. The sample carries around 500,000 distinct CDR3 sequences, approximately 15% recorded once. The CDR3 is 15 amino acids. With 3 bases clipped from V and 8 bases from J, the junction kept 10 bases outside the gene matches. The germline gives CDR1 SGHTA, CDR2 FQGTGA. These data are also associated with another study on yellow fever vaccine responses in identical twins.

The origin of this receptor is a young woman in good health. The specimen sequenced was CD4+ T cells sorted from blood. The chain carries TRBV7-3 and TRBJ2-1; TRBD1 agrees at 7 bases. CDR3 DNA: TGTGCCAGCAGCTTCCGGACAGGCGAGGGGGATGAGCAGTTCTTC. This sequence encodes CASSFRTGEGDEQFF.